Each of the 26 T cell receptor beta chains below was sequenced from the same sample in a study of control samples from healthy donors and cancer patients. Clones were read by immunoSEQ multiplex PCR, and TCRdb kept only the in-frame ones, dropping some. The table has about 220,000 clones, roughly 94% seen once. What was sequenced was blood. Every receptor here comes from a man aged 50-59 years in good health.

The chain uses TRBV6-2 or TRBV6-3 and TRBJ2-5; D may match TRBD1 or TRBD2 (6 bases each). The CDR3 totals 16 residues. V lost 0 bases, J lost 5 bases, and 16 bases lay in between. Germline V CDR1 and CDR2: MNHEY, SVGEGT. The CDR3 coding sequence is TGTGCCAGCAGTTACTCGAGGGGGGCCGTGTTGGAGACCCAGTACTTC. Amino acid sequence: CASSYSRGAVLETQYF.

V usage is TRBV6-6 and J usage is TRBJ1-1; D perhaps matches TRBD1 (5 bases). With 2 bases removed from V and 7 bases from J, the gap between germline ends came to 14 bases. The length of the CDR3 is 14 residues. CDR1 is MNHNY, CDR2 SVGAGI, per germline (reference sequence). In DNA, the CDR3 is TGTGCCAGCAGTTACACAATCCGGGACTTTGAAGCTTTCTTT. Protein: CASSYTIRDFEAFF.

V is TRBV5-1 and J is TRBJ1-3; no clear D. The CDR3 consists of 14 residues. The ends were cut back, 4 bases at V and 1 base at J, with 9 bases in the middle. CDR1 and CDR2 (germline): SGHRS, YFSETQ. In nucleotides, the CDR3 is TGCGCCAGCAGCCAACCCGGATCTGGAAACACCATATATTTT. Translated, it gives CASSQPGSGNTIYF.

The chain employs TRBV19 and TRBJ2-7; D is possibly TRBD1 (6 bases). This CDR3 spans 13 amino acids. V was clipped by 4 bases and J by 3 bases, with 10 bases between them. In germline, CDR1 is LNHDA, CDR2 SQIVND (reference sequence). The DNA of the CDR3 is TGTGCCAGTAGTAAGGGGACATACTACGAGCAGTACTTC. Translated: CASSKGTYYEQYF.

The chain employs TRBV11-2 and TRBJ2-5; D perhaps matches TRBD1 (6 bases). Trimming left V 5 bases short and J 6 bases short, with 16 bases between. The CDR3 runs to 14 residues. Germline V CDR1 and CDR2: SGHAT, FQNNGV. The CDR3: CASSPDSPGQTQYF. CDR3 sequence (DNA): TGTGCCAGCAGCCCGGACAGTCCCGGGCAGACCCAGTACTTC.

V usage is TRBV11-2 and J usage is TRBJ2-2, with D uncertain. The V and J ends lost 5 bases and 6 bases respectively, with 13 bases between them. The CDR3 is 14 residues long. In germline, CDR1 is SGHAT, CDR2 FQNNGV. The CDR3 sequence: CASSLLHGAGELFF. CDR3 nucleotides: TGTGCCAGCAGCCTACTCCATGGGGCCGGGGAGCTGTTTTTT.

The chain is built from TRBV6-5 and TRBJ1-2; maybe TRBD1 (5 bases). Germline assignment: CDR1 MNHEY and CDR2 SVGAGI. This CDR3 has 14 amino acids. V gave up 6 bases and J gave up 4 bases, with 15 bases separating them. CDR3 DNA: TGTGCCAGCAGGGGACTCGGCAGCAGCTATGGCTACACCTTC. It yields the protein CASRGLGSSYGYTF.

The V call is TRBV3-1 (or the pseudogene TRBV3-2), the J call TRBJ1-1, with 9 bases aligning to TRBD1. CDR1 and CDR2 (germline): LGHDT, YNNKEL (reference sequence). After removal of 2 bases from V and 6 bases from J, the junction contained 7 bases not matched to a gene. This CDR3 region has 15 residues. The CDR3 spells CASSQTPDRGAEAFF. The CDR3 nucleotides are TGTGCCAGCAGCCAAACTCCGGACAGGGGCGCTGAAGCTTTCTTT.

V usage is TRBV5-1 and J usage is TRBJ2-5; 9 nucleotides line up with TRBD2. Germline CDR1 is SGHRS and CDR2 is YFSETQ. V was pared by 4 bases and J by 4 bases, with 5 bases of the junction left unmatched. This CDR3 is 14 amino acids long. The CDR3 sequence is CASSGGGAGETQYF. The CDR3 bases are TGCGCCAGCAGCGGCGGGGGGGCCGGAGAGACCCAGTACTTC. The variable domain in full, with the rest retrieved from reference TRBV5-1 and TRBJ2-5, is KAGVTQTPRYLIKTRGQQVTLSCSPISGHRSVSWYQQTPGQGLQFLFEYFSETQRNKGNFPGRFSGRQFSNSRSEMNVSTLELGDSALYLCASSGGGAGETQYFGPGTRLLVL.

DNA for the CDR3: TGCAGCGTCATACCCGGACCCAACACAGATACGCAGTATTTT. Its protein is CSVIPGPNTDTQYF. The genes are TRBV29-1 and TRBJ2-3, with no clear D. CDR1 SQVTM and CDR2 ANQGSEA come from the germline V gene. The CDR3 totals 14 residues. Between the trimmed V and J ends, which lost 6 bases and 2 bases, there was a span of 15 bases.

CDR3 in amino acids: CASSLSGQFLNGSPLHF. The CDR3 nucleotides read TGTGCCAGCAGTTTATCCGGACAGTTTTTGAACGGGTCACCCCTCCACTTT. V usage is TRBV27 and J usage is TRBJ1-6; maybe TRBD1 (6 bases). The germline V gene has CDR1 MNHEY and CDR2 SMNVEV (reference sequence). The V end lost 0 bases, the J end lost 10 bases, and 19 bases lay between the germline ends. The CDR3 extends over 17 amino acids.

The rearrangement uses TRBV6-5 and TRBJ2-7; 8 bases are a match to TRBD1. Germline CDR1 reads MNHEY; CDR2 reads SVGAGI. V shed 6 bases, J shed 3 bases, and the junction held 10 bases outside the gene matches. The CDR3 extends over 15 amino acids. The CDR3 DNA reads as TGTGCCAGCAGCCATAGGACAGGGTTGAGCTACGAGCAGTACTTC. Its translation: CASSHRTGLSYEQYF.

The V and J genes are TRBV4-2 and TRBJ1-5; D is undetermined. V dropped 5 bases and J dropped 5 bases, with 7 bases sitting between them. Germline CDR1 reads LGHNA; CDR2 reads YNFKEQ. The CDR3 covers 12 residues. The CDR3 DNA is TGTGCCAGCAGCACCCCGGATCAGCCCCAGCATTTT. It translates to CASSTPDQPQHF.

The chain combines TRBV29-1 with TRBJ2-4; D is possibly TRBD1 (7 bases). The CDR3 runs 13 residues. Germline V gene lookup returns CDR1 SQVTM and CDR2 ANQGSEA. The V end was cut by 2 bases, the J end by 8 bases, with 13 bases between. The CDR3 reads CSVEPGGLDIQYF. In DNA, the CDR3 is TGCAGCGTTGAACCAGGGGGGCTGGACATTCAGTACTTC.

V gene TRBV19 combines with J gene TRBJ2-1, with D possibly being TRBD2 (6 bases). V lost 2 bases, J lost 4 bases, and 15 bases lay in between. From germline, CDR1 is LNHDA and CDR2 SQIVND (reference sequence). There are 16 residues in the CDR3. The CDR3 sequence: CASSIRGDPLYNEQFF. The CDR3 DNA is TGTGCCAGTAGTATACGCGGGGATCCCTTGTACAATGAGCAGTTCTTC.

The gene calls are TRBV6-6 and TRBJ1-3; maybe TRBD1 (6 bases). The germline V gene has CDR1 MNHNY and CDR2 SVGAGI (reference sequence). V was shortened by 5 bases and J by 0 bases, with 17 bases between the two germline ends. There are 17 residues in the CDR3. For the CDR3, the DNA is TGTGCCAGCAGTCGAGGACAGCTACTAGACTCTGGAAACACCATATATTTT. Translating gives CASSRGQLLDSGNTIYF.

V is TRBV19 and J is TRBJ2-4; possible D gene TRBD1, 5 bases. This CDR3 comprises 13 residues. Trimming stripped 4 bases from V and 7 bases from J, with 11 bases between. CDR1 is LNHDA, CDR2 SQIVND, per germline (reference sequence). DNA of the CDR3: TGTGCCAGTAGTACACCTGGGGCCAACATTCAGTACTTC. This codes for CASSTPGANIQYF.

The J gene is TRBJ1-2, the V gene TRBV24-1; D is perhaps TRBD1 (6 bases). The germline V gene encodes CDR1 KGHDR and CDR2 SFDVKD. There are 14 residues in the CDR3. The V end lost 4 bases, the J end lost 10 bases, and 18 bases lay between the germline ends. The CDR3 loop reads CATSDGGAASHYTF. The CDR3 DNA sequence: TGTGCCACCAGTGACGGGGGGGCCGCGTCCCACTACACCTTC.

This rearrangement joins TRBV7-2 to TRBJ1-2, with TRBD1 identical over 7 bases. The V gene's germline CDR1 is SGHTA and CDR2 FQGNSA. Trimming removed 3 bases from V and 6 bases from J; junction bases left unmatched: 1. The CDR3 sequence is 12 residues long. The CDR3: CASSLQGDGYTF. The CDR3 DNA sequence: TGTGCCAGCAGCTTGCAGGGGGATGGCTACACCTTC.

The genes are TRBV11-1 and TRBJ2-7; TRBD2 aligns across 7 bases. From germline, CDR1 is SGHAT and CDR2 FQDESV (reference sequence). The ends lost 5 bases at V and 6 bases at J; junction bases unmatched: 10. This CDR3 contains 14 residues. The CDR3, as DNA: TGTGCCAGCAGCCGGGGGGAGGTACGAGTCGAGCAGTACTTC. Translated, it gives CASSRGEVRVEQYF. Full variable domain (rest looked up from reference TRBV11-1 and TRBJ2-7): EAEVAQSPRYKITEKSQAVAFWCDPISGHATLYWYRQILGQGPELLVQFQDESVVDDSQLPKDRFSAERLKGVDSTLKIQPAELGDSAMYLCASSRGEVRVEQYFGPGTRLTVT.

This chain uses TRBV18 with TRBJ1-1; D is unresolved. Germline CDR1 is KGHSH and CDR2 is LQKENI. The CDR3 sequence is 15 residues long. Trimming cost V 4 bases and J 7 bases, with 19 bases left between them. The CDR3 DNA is TGTGCCAGCTCACGATATCGCACTACTACGAATGAAGCTTTCTTT. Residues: CASSRYRTTTNEAFF.

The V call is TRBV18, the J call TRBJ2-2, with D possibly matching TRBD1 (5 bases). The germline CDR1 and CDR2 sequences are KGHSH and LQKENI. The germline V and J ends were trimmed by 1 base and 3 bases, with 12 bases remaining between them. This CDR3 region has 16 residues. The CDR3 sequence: CASSPRSGADTGELFF. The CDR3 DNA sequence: TGTGCCAGCTCACCACGGTCTGGGGCGGACACCGGGGAGCTGTTTTTT. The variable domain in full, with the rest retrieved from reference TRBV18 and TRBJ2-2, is NAGVMQNPRHLVRRRGQEARLRCSPMKGHSHVYWYRQLPEEGLKFMVYLQKENIIDESGMPKERFSAEFPKEGPSILRIQQVVRGDSAAYFCASSPRSGADTGELFFGEGSRLTVL.

The CDR3 loop reads CATEQGGTEAFF. CDR3 bases: TGTGCCACCGAACAGGGAGGTACTGAAGCTTTCTTT. This chain uses TRBV10-3 with TRBJ1-1, with D perhaps matching TRBD1 (6 bases). The CDR3 covers 12 residues. Per the germline V gene, CDR1 is ENHRY and CDR2 is SYGVKD. Trimming shortened V by 10 bases and J by 5 bases, and 14 bases separated the two germline ends.

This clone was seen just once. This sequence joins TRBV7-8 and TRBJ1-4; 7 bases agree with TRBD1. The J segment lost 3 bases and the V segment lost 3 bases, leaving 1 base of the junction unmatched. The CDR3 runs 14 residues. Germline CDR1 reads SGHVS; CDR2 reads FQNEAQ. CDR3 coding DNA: TGTGCCAGCAGCTTCGGGACAGCTAATGAAAAACTGTTTTTT. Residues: CASSFGTANEKLFF.

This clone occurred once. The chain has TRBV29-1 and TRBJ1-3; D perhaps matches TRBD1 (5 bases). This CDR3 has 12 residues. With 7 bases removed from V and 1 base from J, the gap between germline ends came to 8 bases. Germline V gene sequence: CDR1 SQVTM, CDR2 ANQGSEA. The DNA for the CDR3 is TGCAGCGCAGGGTTTTCTGGAAACACCATATATTTT. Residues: CSAGFSGNTIYF.

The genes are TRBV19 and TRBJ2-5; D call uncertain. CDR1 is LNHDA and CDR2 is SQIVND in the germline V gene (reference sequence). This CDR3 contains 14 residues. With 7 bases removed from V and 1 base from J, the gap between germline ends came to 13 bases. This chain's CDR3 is CASKGSKIQETQYF. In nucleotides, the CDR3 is TGTGCCAGTAAGGGCAGCAAAATCCAAGAGACCCAGTACTTC.